The present entry profiles one T cell receptor beta chain with its context. The V end lost 1 base, the J end lost 0 bases, and 6 bases lay between the germline ends. CDR1 is LNHNV, CDR2 YYDKDF, per germline (reference sequence). This CDR3 is 14 amino acids long. The data belong to a study of identical twins. In TCRdb, the 5' RACE reads were re-called with MiXCR into one record per CDR3 protein. The table shows roughly 1.6 million distinct CDR3 sequences, with about 32% occurring only once. This clonotype was obtained from a newborn girl in good health. The material sequenced was cord blood. The chain couples TRBV15 to TRBJ2-5, with D unresolved. CDR3 DNA sequence: TGTGCCACCAGCAGAGGATTCGACCAAGAGACCCAGTACTTC. Amino acid sequence: CATSRGFDQETQYF.